This T cell receptor (beta chain) was observed in a study of shared clonotypes between healthy human individuals. The donor cohort consisted entirely of Caucasian adults residing in Nashville, Tennessee. V dropped 4 bases and J dropped 0; count of bases not matched to a gene: 10. The CDR3 contains 17 residues. Germline values: CDR1 LGHNA, CDR2 YNFKEQ. Produced via immunoSEQ multiplex PCR; TCRdb's table is partial and in-frame only. This table has about 1.5 million clones, about 98% appearing once. The source is a man aged 25-40 years in good health. The V gene is TRBV4-2, the J gene TRBJ2-3; the match to TRBD2 covers 7 bases. The sample consisted of naive CD4+ T cells sorted from blood. Subset described: CD45RA+ positively selected. Here the CDR3 reads CASSPGLRMTSTDTQYF. The CDR3 DNA follows: TGTGCCAGCAGCCCGGGACTACGAATGACTAGCACAGATACGCAGTATTTT.